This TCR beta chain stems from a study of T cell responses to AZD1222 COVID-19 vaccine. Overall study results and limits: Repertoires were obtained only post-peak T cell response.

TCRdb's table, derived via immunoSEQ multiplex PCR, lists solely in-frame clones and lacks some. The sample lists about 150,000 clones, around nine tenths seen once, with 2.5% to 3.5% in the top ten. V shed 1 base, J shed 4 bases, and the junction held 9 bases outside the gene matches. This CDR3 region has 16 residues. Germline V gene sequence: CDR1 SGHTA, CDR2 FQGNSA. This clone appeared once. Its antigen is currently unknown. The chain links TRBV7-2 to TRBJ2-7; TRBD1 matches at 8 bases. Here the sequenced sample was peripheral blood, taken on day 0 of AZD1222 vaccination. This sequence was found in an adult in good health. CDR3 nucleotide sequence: TGTGCCAGCAGCTTAGAGGCAGGGGGCGCTGGGTACGAGCAGTACTTC. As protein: CASSLEAGGAGYEQYF.